This T cell receptor beta chain emerged from a study of cytomegalovirus exposure and HLA in healthy donors. Study at large: Out of about 190 million T cells, an earlier analysis found fewer than 140 million unique TCR beta sequences in total.

Regarding the study as a whole: Among TCR sequences, most were rare, though some public TCRs appeared in many donors. TCR beta V segments were, for the most part, productive about 87% or about 30% of the time in an earlier analysis.

This clone has more than one count but fewer than ten. Antigen unknown. Per the germline V gene, CDR1 is KGHSH and CDR2 is LQKENI. V lost 1 base and J lost 6, with 9 bases in between. This CDR3 has 13 residues. 13 Jbeta primers and 60 Vbeta primers were used for the PCR. Produced via immunoSEQ multiplex PCR; TCRdb's table is partial and in-frame only. This sample has 100,000 to 150,000 clones; around 80% occur once, and the top ten carry 1.2%. The rearrangement uses TRBV18 and TRBJ1-2, with unresolved D. The specimen sequenced was PBMCs. The sequence was obtained from a female donor in good health and CMV-seronegative. The CDR3 DNA reads TGTGCCAGCTCACCACTCCCGGCGGATGGCTACACCTTC. This encodes CASSPLPADGYTF.